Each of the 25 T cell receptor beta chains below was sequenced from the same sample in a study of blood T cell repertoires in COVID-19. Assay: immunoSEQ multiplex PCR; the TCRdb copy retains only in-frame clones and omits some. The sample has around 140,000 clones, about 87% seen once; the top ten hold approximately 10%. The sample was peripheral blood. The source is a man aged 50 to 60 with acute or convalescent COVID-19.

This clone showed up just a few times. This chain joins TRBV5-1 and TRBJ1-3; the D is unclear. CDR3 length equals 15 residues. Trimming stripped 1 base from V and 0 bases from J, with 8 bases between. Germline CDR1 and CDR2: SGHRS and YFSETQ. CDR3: CASSLWPGSGNTIYF. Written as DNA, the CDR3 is TGCGCCAGCAGCTTGTGGCCAGGCTCTGGAAACACCATATATTTT. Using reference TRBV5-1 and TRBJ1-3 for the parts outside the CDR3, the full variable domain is KAGVTQTPRYLIKTRGQQVTLSCSPISGHRSVSWYQQTPGQGLQFLFEYFSETQRNKGNFPGRFSGRQFSNSRSEMNVSTLELGDSALYLCASSLWPGSGNTIYFGEGSWLTVV.

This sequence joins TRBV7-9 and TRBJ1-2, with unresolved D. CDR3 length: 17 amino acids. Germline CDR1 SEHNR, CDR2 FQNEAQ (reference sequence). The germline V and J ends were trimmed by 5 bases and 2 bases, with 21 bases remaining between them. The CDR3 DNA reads TGTGCCAGCAGCCAACTAATGAGTTCGGCACCAAACTATGGCTACACCTTC. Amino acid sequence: CASSQLMSSAPNYGYTF. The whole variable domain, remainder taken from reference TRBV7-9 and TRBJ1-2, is DTGVSQNPRHKITKRGQNVTFRCDPISEHNRLYWYRQTLGQGPEFLTYFQNEAQLEKSRLLSDRFSAERPKGSFSTLEIQRTEQGDSAMYLCASSQLMSSAPNYGYTFGSGTRLTVV.

This CDR3 is CASSLLAGGPEAFF. CDR3 DNA: TGCGCCAGCAGCTTGTTGGCAGGGGGCCCTGAAGCTTTCTTT. V gene TRBV5-1 combines with J gene TRBJ1-1, with 8 bases lining up with TRBD1. The V gene end was trimmed by 1 base and the J gene end by 6 bases; junction bases not matched to a gene: 5. The CDR3 contains 14 residues. Germline-derived CDR1 and CDR2 are SGHRS and YFSETQ.

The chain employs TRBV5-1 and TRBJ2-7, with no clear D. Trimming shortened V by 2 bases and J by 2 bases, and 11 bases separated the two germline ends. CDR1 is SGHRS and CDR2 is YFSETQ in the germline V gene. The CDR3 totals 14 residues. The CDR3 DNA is TGCGCCAGCAGCTTTGGAGACCTCGCCTACGAGCAGTACTTC. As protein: CASSFGDLAYEQYF.

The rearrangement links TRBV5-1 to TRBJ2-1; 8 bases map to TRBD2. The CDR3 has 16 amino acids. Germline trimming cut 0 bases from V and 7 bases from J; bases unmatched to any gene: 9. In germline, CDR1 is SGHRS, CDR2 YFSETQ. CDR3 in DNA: TGCGCCAGCAGCTTGGTCCCGGGAGGGCCCGGAAATGAGCAGTTCTTC. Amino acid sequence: CASSLVPGGPGNEQFF.

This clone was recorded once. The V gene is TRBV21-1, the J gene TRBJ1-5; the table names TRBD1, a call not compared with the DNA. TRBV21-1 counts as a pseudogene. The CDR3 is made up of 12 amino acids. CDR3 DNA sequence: TGTGCCAGCAGCAAAAGGGGGCAGCCCCAGCATTTT. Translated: CASSKRGQPQHF.

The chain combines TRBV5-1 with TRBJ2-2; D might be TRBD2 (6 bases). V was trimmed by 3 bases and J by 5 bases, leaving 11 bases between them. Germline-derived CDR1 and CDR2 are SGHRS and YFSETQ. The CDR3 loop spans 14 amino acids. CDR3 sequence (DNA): TGCGCCAGCAGCTCCCAGGGACTTACCGGGGAGCTGTTTTTT. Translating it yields CASSSQGLTGELFF. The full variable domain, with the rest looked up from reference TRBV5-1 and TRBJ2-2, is KAGVTQTPRYLIKTRGQQVTLSCSPISGHRSVSWYQQTPGQGLQFLFEYFSETQRNKGNFPGRFSGRQFSNSRSEMNVSTLELGDSALYLCASSSQGLTGELFFGEGSRLTVL.

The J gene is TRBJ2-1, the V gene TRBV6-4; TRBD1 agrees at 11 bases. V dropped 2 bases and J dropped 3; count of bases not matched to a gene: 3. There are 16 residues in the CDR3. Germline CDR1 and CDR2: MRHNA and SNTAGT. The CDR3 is CASSDLGQGGYNEQFF. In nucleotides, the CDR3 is TGTGCCAGCAGTGACCTGGGACAGGGGGGCTACAATGAGCAGTTCTTC.

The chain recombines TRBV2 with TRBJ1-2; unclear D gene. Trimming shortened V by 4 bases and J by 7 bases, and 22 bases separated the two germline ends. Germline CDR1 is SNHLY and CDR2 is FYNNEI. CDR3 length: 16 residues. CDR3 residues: CASSAGGGQMVFGYTF. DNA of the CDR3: TGTGCCAGCAGTGCCGGTGGAGGCCAGATGGTCTTTGGCTACACCTTC.

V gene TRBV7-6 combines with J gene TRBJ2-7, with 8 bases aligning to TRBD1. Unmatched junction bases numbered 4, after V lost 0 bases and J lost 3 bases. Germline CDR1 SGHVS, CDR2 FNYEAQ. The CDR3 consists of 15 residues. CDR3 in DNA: TGTGCCAGCAGCTTAGCGGGGACAGGTATCTACGAGCAGTACTTC. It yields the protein CASSLAGTGIYEQYF. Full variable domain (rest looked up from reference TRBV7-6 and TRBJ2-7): GAGVSQSPRYKVTKRGQDVALRCDPISGHVSLYWYRQALGQGPEFLTYFNYEAQQDKSGLPNDRFSAERPEGSISTLTIQRTEQRDSAMYRCASSLAGTGIYEQYFGPGTRLTVT.

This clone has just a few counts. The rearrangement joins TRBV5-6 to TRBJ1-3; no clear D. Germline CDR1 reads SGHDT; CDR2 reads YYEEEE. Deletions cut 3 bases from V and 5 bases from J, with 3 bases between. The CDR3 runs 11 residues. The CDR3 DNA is TGTGCCAGCAGCTCCAGAAACACCATATATTTT. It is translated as CASSSRNTIYF.

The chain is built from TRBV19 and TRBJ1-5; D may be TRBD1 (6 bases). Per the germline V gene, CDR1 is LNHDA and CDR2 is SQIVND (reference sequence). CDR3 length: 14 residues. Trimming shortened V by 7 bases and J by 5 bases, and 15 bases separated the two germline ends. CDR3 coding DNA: TGTGCCAGTACCAGGGGTATTGGGCATCAGCCCCAGCATTTT. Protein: CASTRGIGHQPQHF.

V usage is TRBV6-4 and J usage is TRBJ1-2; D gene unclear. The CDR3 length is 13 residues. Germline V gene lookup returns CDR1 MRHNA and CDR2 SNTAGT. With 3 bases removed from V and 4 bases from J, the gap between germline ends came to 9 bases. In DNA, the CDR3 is TGTGCCAGCAGTGAGTCAGGTCTCTATGGCTACACCTTC. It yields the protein CASSESGLYGYTF.

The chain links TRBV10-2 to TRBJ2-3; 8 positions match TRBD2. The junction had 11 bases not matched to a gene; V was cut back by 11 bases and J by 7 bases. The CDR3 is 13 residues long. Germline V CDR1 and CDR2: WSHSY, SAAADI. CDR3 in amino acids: CAGGAGGMNTQYF. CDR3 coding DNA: TGCGCCGGGGGGGCGGGAGGCATGAATACGCAGTATTTT.

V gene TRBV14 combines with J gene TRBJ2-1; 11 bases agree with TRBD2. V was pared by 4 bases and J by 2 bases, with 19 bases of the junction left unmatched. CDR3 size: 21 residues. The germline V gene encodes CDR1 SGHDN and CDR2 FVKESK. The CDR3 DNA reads TGTGCCAGCAGCCGACGAACTCAGGGGGCGACTAGCGGGGCCCCCTACAATGAGCAGTTCTTC. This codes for CASSRRTQGATSGAPYNEQFF.

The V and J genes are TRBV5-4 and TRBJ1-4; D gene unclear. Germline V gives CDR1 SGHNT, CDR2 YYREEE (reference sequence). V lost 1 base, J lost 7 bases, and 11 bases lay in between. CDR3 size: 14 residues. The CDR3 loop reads CASSLFGVPEKLFF. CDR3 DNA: TGTGCCAGCAGCTTGTTCGGGGTTCCTGAAAAACTGTTTTTT. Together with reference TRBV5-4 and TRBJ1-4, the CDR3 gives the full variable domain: ETGVTQSPTHLIKTRGQQVTLRCSSQSGHNTVSWYQQALGQGPQFIFQYYREEENGRGNFPPRFSGLQFPNYSSELNVNALELDDSALYLCASSLFGVPEKLFFGSGTQLSVL.

CDR3: CASSRNTEAFF. Here the CDR3 DNA reads TGTGCCAGCAGCCGGAACACTGAAGCTTTCTTT. This chain uses TRBV5-6 with TRBJ1-1; D remains ambiguous. This CDR3 region has 11 residues. With 4 bases removed from V and 1 base from J, the gap between germline ends came to 2 bases. The germline V gene has CDR1 SGHDT and CDR2 YYEEEE.

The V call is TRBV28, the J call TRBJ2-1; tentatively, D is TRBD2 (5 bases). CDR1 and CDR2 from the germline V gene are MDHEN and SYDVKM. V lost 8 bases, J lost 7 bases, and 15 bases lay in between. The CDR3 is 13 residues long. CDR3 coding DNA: TGTGCCAGCCAGGATGAGGGTTCGAATGAGCAGTTCTTC. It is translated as CASQDEGSNEQFF.

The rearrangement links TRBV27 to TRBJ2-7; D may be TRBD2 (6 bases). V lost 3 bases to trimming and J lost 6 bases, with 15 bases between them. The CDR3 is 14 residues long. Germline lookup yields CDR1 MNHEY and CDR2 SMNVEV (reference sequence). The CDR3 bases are TGTGCCAGCAGTTTGGAGGGAAGCGTCGGCGAGCAGTACTTC. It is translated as CASSLEGSVGEQYF.

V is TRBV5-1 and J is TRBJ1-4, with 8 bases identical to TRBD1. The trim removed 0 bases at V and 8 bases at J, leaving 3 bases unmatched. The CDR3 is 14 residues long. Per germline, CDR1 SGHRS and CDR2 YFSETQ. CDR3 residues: CASSLEQGDEKLFF. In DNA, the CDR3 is TGCGCCAGCAGCTTGGAACAGGGGGACGAAAAACTGTTTTTT. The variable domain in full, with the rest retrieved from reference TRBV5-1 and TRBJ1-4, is KAGVTQTPRYLIKTRGQQVTLSCSPISGHRSVSWYQQTPGQGLQFLFEYFSETQRNKGNFPGRFSGRQFSNSRSEMNVSTLELGDSALYLCASSLEQGDEKLFFGSGTQLSVL.

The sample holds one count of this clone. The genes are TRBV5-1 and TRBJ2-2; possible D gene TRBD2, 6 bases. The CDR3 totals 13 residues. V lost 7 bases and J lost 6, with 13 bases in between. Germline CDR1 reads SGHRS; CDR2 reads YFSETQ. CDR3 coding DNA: TGCGCCAGCCAGGAGGGAGCCCCCGGGGAGCTGTTTTTT. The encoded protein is CASQEGAPGELFF. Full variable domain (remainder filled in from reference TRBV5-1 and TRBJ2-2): KAGVTQTPRYLIKTRGQQVTLSCSPISGHRSVSWYQQTPGQGLQFLFEYFSETQRNKGNFPGRFSGRQFSNSRSEMNVSTLELGDSALYLCASQEGAPGELFFGEGSRLTVL.

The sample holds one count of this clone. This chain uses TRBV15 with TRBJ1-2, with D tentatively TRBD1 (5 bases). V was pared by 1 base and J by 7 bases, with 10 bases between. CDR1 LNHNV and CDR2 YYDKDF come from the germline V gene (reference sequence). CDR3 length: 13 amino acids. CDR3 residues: CATSRGGEGGYTF. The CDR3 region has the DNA TGTGCCACCAGCAGAGGGGGGGAAGGTGGCTACACCTTC.

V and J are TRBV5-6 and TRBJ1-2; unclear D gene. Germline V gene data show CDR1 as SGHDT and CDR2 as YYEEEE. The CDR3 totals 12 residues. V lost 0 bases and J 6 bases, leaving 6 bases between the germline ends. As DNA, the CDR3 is TGTGCCAGCAGCTTGGCCGGGGATGGCTACACCTTC. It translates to CASSLAGDGYTF.

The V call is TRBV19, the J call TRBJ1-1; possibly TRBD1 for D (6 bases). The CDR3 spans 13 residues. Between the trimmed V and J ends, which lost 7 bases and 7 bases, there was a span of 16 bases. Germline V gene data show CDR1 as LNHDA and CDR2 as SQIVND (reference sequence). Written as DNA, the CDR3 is TGTGCCAGTATTTCGAGACAGGCAATTGAAGCTTTCTTT. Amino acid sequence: CASISRQAIEAFF.

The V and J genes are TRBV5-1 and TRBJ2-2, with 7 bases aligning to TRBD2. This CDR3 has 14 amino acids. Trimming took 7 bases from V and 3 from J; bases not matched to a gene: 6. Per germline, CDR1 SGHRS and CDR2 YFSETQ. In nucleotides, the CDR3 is TGCGCCAGCCGAGGGAGGGTAGACACCGGGGAGCTGTTTTTT. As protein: CASRGRVDTGELFF.